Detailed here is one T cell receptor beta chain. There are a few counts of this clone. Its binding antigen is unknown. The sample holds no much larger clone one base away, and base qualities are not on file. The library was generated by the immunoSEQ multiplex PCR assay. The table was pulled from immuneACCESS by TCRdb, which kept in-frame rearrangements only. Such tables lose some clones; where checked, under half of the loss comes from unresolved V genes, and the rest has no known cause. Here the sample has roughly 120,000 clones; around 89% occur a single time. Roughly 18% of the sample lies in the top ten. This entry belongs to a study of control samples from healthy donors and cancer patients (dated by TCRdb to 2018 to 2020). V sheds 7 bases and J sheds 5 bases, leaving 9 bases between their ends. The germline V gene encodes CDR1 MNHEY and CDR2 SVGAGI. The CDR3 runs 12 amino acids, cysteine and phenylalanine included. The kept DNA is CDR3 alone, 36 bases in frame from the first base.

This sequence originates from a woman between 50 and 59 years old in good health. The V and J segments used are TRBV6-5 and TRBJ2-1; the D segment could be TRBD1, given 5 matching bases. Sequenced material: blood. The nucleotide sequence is TGTGCCAGCATGCCCAGGGACAATGAGCAGTTCTTC. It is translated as CASMPRDNEQFF.